This entry describes one TCR beta chain. What antigen it recognizes has not been identified. No per-base quality is available; no much larger clone lies one base away. This sample is drawn from a study of shared T cell receptors in the human thymus (TCRdb year 2021). About the full investigation: The study examined how the human thymus generates shared, self-reactive T-cell receptor alpha chains.

Library method: the immunoSEQ multiplex PCR assay. As stored in TCRdb, this immuneACCESS dataset retains in-frame rearrangements with V and J assigned. A fraction of the clones does not appear; measured against another copy, unresolved V genes explain less than half of the discrepancy, and the remainder lacks a known reason. The sample yields about 660,000 clones; around 87% were counted once. The ten largest clones capture roughly 0.0094% of the sample. These sequences were also reported in another study, on human thymus T cells. As the second paper documents: The donors were immunologically healthy infants in Finland who had open corrective cardiac surgery for congenital heart defects. Thymus tissue was obtained as surgical resects removed during corrective cardiac surgery. Biased V and J gene segment usage appeared to be present in both thymic and peripheral blood repertoires. The related research found that thymic TCR repertoires overlapped highly between unrelated individuals. The study described the TCR alpha and beta repertoires in under ten infant thymus samples and a few matching peripheral blood samples. The infant donors were roughly 6 to 244 days old, and the cohort included roughly six males and a couple of females. Thymocytes were mechanically released from the tissue and were stored as pellets of roughly 9-33 million cells at -70 degrees C. A QIAsymphony instrument was used to extract genomic DNA from the frozen cell pellets. Using the immunoSEQ multiplex PCR assay, the TCRB and TCRAD loci were amplified from a standardized quantity of quality-controlled genomic DNA. The amplicons covered the V(D)J region and were long enough to include the CDR3 and to identify the V and J genes. The amplicons were sequenced on an Illumina platform via the commercial immunoSEQ service. Corrections for primer bias and sequencing errors followed previously described methods, while TCRAD and TCRB definitions were based on the IMGT database. Analysis of the repertoires was done with immunoSEQ Analyzer 3.0 and VDJTools and included basic statistics, V/J segment usage, diversity estimates, rarefaction and pairwise overlap. To estimate diversity, the Chao1, ChaoE, Efron-Thisted, Shannon and inverse Simpson indices were applied, and diversity was also estimated on datasets down-sampled to the smallest sample. Repertoire overlap was determined by strict matching of CDR3 nucleotide sequence, V gene and J gene, and Jaccard-based multidimensional scaling clustering was applied. Thymus samples yielded on average about 810,000 unique TCRB clonotypes, compared with 70,000 to 85,000 from blood samples.

The source material was thymocytes. This clonotype originated in a boy in the first two years of life with a congenital heart defect. Donor details come from another sample of the same person, matched by shared clones.

The DNA sequence follows: TGTGCCAGCAGAGCGACAGGCGGGTTCTATGGCTACACCTTC. Its translation reads: CASRATGGFYGYTF. The chain joins TRBV6-6 to TRBJ1-2; the best D guess is TRBD1, with 6 bases matching. Cut back by 6 bases and 4 bases, the V and J ends lie 15 bases apart. The CDR3 has 14 amino acids, counting the end cysteine and phenylalanine. The DNA shown is the 42-base CDR3, in frame from base 1. CDR1 and CDR2, looked up from the germline V gene (reference sequence), are MNHNY and SVGAGI.